The 28 T cell receptor beta chains below come from one sample, sequenced in a study of Graves' ophthalmopathy and Graves' hyperthyroidism. RNA transcripts were the source from which TCR beta CDR3 regions were amplified. HTBI-primed first-round RT-PCR preceded second-round multiplex PCR. Via MiXCR, TCRdb re-called the multiplex PCR reads, giving one row per CDR3 protein. The repertoire holds about 550,000 distinct CDR3 sequences, with approximately 37% as singletons. The sequenced sample was peripheral blood or thyroid tissue (not recorded which). These receptors were collected from an adult man with Graves' hyperthyroidism.

V gene TRBV20-1 combines with J gene TRBJ2-3, with 7 bases matching TRBD2. V shed 5 bases and J 4 bases; nucleotides not matched to a gene: 12. Germline values: CDR1 DFQATT, CDR2 SNEGSKA (reference sequence). The CDR3 totals 15 residues. The CDR3 loop reads CSAPTGGGPSDTQYF. The CDR3 nucleotides are TGCAGTGCTCCAACTGGGGGAGGGCCCTCAGATACGCAGTATTTT.

The chain combines TRBV7-9 with TRBJ2-5; weak D call: TRBD2 (5 bases). This CDR3 has 14 amino acids. Germline CDR1 SEHNR, CDR2 FQNEAQ (reference sequence). The ends were cut back, 4 bases at V and 4 bases at J, with 13 bases in the middle. CDR3: CASSSRGMGETQYF. The CDR3 DNA reads as TGTGCCAGCAGCTCGCGAGGGATGGGAGAGACCCAGTACTTC.

This clonotype was picked up a small number of times. An end of the junction differs from the germline gene, which may be a read error. The chain combines TRBV29-1 with TRBJ1-4, with a possible D match to TRBD1 (6 bases). From germline, CDR1 is SQVTM and CDR2 ANQGSEA. The CDR3 has 14 residues. Here the CDR3 DNA reads TGCAGCGTTCCCGGTTACAGGGATGGTGAAGAACTGTTTTTT. Translating it yields CSVPGYRDGEELFF.

This clonotype came up many times. The V gene is TRBV29-1, the J gene TRBJ1-4; D call uncertain. In germline, CDR1 is SQVTM, CDR2 ANQGSEA. The CDR3 totals 13 residues. Trimming took off 4 bases at V and 6 bases at J, with 12 bases between the two ends. This CDR3 reads CSVGARIDEKLFF. CDR3 sequence (DNA): TGCAGCGTTGGGGCCAGGATAGATGAAAAACTGTTTTTT.

The chain combines TRBV12-5 with TRBJ1-1; D might be TRBD1 (5 bases). Trimming removed 1 base from V and 1 base from J, with 16 bases in between. Germline V CDR1 and CDR2: LGHNT, FRNRAP. The CDR3 contains 17 residues. In nucleotides, the CDR3 is TGTGCTAGTGGTTTGGCCCAGGGACCGCGAAAGAACACTGAAGCTTTCTTT. Protein: CASGLAQGPRKNTEAFF.

With respect to this clonotype: It is likely a read error, because the conserved phenylalanine at the end of the CDR3 is missing. The limits of the CDR3 on the DNA are not certain, so only TCRdb's listed CDR3 is given. The chain is built from TRBV6-9 and TRBJ1-1; TRBD1 was called by the table and not checked on the DNA. The CDR3 spans 8 residues, counting both ends. Germline lookup yields CDR1 MNHGY and CDR2 SVAAGI. CDR3 residues: CAINTGTS.

This clonotype was seen at least ten times. V is TRBV2 and J is TRBJ2-3, with 9 bases fitting TRBD1. The CDR3 sequence is 15 residues long. J lost 3 bases, V lost 4 bases, and 5 bases had no gene match. Germline CDR1 SNHLY, CDR2 FYNNEI. CDR3: CASSADRGMTDTQYF. CDR3 bases: TGTGCCAGCAGTGCGGACAGGGGTATGACAGATACGCAGTATTTT. Looking up the rest from reference TRBV2 and TRBJ2-3 gives the full variable domain: EPEVTQTPSHQVTQMGQEVILRCVPISNHLYFYWYRQILGQKVEFLVSFYNNEISEKSEIFDDQFSVERPDGSNFTLKIRSTKLEDSAMYFCASSADRGMTDTQYFGPGTRLTVL.

This clonotype was picked up many times. This chain links TRBV2 with TRBJ2-7, with no clear D. V lost 3 bases to trimming and J lost 6 bases, with 15 bases between them. This CDR3 is built from 14 residues. Germline CDR1 SNHLY, CDR2 FYNNEI. Written as DNA, the CDR3 is TGTGCCAGCAGTGAGGGTCAGGAGCTCGCCGAGCAGTACTTC. This sequence encodes CASSEGQELAEQYF. Combining the CDR3 with reference TRBV2 and TRBJ2-7 gives the whole variable domain EPEVTQTPSHQVTQMGQEVILRCVPISNHLYFYWYRQILGQKVEFLVSFYNNEISEKSEIFDDQFSVERPDGSNFTLKIRSTKLEDSAMYFCASSEGQELAEQYFGPGTRLTVT.

This clonotype was counted at least ten times. A read error may produce the germline difference seen at one junction end. The chain links TRBV10-2 to TRBJ2-7; TRBD2 agrees at 9 bases. CDR3 length equals 15 residues. Germline CDR1 and CDR2: WSHSY and SAAADI. The CDR3 DNA is TGCGCCAGCAGTGATCCGGGACTAGCCTCCCACGAGCAGTACTTC. Protein product: CASSDPGLASHEQYF.

This clonotype has at least ten counts. The chain employs TRBV7-2 and TRBJ2-2, with TRBD2 matching over 7 bases. Germline loops: CDR1 SGHTA, CDR2 FQGNSA. The CDR3 runs to 15 residues. Unmatched junction bases numbered 7, after V lost 1 base and J lost 8 bases. CDR3 protein: CASSLVASGGGELFF. The CDR3 DNA follows: TGTGCCAGCAGCTTAGTAGCTTCGGGAGGAGGGGAGCTGTTTTTT.

CDR3 region: CASSQEGVGQPQHF. In DNA, the CDR3 is TGCGCCAGCAGCCAAGAGGGGGTCGGTCAGCCCCAGCATTTT. The chain employs TRBV4-1 and TRBJ1-5, with D maybe TRBD1 (5 bases). CDR3 length: 14 amino acids. Looked up from germline, CDR1 is MGHRA and CDR2 is YSYEKL. Trimming cost V 0 bases and J 6 bases, with 9 bases left between them.

The rearrangement uses TRBV29-1 and TRBJ2-7; 7 bases match TRBD1. The CDR3 consists of 13 residues. Per germline, CDR1 SQVTM and CDR2 ANQGSEA. V shed 8 bases and J 7 bases; nucleotides not matched to a gene: 14. CDR3 DNA sequence: TGCAGCACACGACAGGGCCCATTGGGGGAGCAGTACTTC. Its protein product is CSTRQGPLGEQYF.

This clonotype was seen at least ten times. This rearrangement joins TRBV20-1 to TRBJ1-1; tentatively, D is TRBD1 (5 bases). Between the trimmed V and J ends, which lost 3 bases and 8 bases, there was a span of 13 bases. Per the germline V gene, CDR1 is DFQATT and CDR2 is SNEGSKA (reference sequence). The CDR3 runs 12 residues. As DNA, the CDR3 is TGCAGTGCTAGGAAGTTTGGGGACGAAGCTTTCTTT. Encoded protein: CSARKFGDEAFF.

This clonotype was picked up many times. The chain employs TRBV5-6 and TRBJ2-6, with D possibly matching TRBD1 (6 bases). CDR3 length equals 15 residues. Germline CDR1 is SGHDT and CDR2 is YYEEEE. V shed 4 bases and J shed 2 bases, with 10 bases lying between them. The CDR3 here is CASSEQGTGANVLTF. CDR3 nucleotide sequence: TGTGCCAGCAGCGAACAGGGTACTGGGGCCAACGTCCTGACTTTC.

This clonotype was counted many times. V gene TRBV5-1 combines with J gene TRBJ2-7, with 7 bases lining up with TRBD2. After removal of 0 bases from V and 1 base from J, the junction contained 7 bases not matched to a gene. Germline CDR1 SGHRS, CDR2 YFSETQ. The CDR3 spans 16 residues. Written as DNA, the CDR3 is TGCGCCAGCAGCTTGGCCGGCGGGCGGGGGTCCTACGAGCAGTACTTC. Amino acid sequence: CASSLAGGRGSYEQYF.

This clonotype was counted at least ten times. This chain uses TRBV2 with TRBJ1-5; 10 bases align to TRBD1. V was pared by 6 bases and J by 2 bases, with 7 bases of the junction left unmatched. Germline CDR1 reads SNHLY; CDR2 reads FYNNEI. This CDR3 comprises 16 residues. The CDR3 loop is CASRKTGGAGNQPQHF. The DNA for the CDR3 is TGTGCCAGCAGAAAGACAGGGGGCGCGGGCAATCAGCCCCAGCATTTT.

There are many counts of this clonotype. The chain has TRBV20-1 and TRBJ1-3; no clear D. Germline V gene data show CDR1 as DFQATT and CDR2 as SNEGSKA (reference sequence). The CDR3 consists of 14 residues. Trimming pared 5 bases from V and 0 bases from J, leaving 11 bases between. The DNA for the CDR3 is TGCAGTGCTTTGGGGTCGTTCTCTGGAAACACCATATATTTT. It is translated as CSALGSFSGNTIYF.

The chain couples TRBV19 to TRBJ2-6; D is possibly TRBD1 (6 bases). Trimming cost V 9 bases and J 4 bases, with 16 bases left between them. The CDR3 runs to 15 residues. CDR1 and CDR2 (germline): LNHDA, SQIVND (reference sequence). CDR3 sequence (DNA): TGTGCCAGCGTGCCCCTAGGACAGGGGGCCAACGTCCTGACTTTC. Translated, it gives CASVPLGQGANVLTF.

This chain uses TRBV10-3 with TRBJ1-5; perhaps TRBD1 as D (6 bases). V was shortened by 5 bases and J by 6 bases, with 14 bases between the two germline ends. The CDR3 is 14 residues long. Germline V lookup: CDR1 ENHRY, CDR2 SYGVKD. Here the CDR3 reads CAISSRGAAQPQHF. The CDR3 DNA sequence: TGTGCCATCAGTTCAAGGGGGGCAGCTCAGCCCCAGCATTTT.

The rearrangement links TRBV2 to TRBJ2-1; weak D call: TRBD1 (6 bases). Trimming removed 1 base from V and 13 bases from J, with 14 bases in between. The CDR3 is made up of 13 amino acids. CDR1 is SNHLY and CDR2 is FYNNEI in the germline V gene. CDR3 sequence reads: CASSEEDSKIQFF. In nucleotides, the CDR3 is TGTGCCAGCAGTGAAGAGGACAGCAAAATCCAGTTCTTC.

This chain links TRBV12-3 or TRBV12-4 with TRBJ2-7; TRBD1 matches 8 bases. The V gene end was trimmed by 2 bases and the J gene end by 0 bases; junction bases not matched to a gene: 3. The CDR3 consists of 15 residues. CDR3 sequence (DNA): TGTGCCAGCAGTTTATCCACAGGGGGCTCCTACGAGCAGTACTTC. It specifies CASSLSTGGSYEQYF.

The genes are TRBV9 and TRBJ2-2, with 9 bases that match TRBD1. The junction had 15 bases not matched to a gene; V was cut back by 0 bases and J by 12 bases. The V gene's germline CDR1 is SGDLS and CDR2 YYNGEE. This CDR3 region has 17 residues. The DNA of the CDR3 is TGTGCCAGCAGCGTAGGTCGGACAGGGGCGAACACTGGGAAGCTGTTTTTT. Protein product: CASSVGRTGANTGKLFF.

This clonotype was seen a handful of times. This CDR3 is missing its conserved last phenylalanine or tryptophan, likely due to a read error. The limits of the CDR3 on the DNA are not certain, so only TCRdb's listed CDR3 is given. The J gene is TRBJ2-6, the V gene TRBV7-9. From germline, CDR1 is SEHNR and CDR2 FQNEAQ (reference sequence). The CDR3 spans 10 residues, counting both ends. CDR3 region: CASSLAGPDT.

With respect to this clonotype: This CDR3 fails to terminate in the conserved phenylalanine or tryptophan, so it likely reflects a read error. The genes are TRBV7-6 and TRBJ2-5; the D is unclear. CDR1 is SGHVS and CDR2 is FNYEAQ in the germline V gene. V lost 4 bases and J 1 base, leaving 16 bases between the germline ends. This CDR3 is built from 16 residues. Here the CDR3 reads CASSSKTQAPQETQYL. The CDR3 nucleotides read TGTGCCAGCAGCTCGAAAACTCAGGCCCCCCAAGAGACCCAGTACCTC.

The rearrangement uses TRBV29-1 and TRBJ2-7; D unresolved. The DNA end is more similar to TRBJ2-1, so the J call may be wrong. This CDR3 comprises 12 residues. Germline CDR1 reads SQVTM; CDR2 reads ANQGSEA. CDR3 sequence (DNA): TGCAGCGCCATCACCCCCCTAAATGAGCAGTTCTTC. Translation gives CSAITPLNEQFF.

At least ten counts were recorded for this clonotype. The chain recombines TRBV29-1 with TRBJ2-7; 11 bases line up with TRBD2. With V trimmed by 0 bases and J by 4 bases, 5 bases remained unmatched. Germline CDR1 reads SQVTM; CDR2 reads ANQGSEA. This CDR3 spans 15 amino acids. The CDR3 protein is CSVEDRTSGSYEQYF. The CDR3 region has the DNA TGCAGCGTTGAAGATCGTACTAGCGGGAGTTACGAGCAGTACTTC.

The rearrangement uses TRBV14 and TRBJ2-5; D perhaps matches TRBD2 (6 bases). The CDR3 runs 15 residues. CDR1 and CDR2 (germline): SGHDN, FVKESK. V shed 8 bases and J shed 1 base, with 17 bases lying between them. DNA for the CDR3: TGTGCCAGCTCACCACCGTGGACTACCCAAGAGACCCAGTACTTC. It specifies CASSPPWTTQETQYF. Filled out from reference TRBV14 and TRBJ2-5, the complete variable domain reads EAGVTQFPSHSVIEKGQTVTLRCDPISGHDNLYWYRRVMGKEIKFLLHFVKESKQDESGMPNNRFLAERTGGTYSTLKVQPAELEDSGVYFCASSPPWTTQETQYFGPGTRLLVL.

This clonotype appeared a few times. The CDR3 DNA reads as TGTGCCAGCAGCTTGGTAGGAACAGCCTATGGCTACACCTTC. It is translated as CASSLVGTAYGYTF. This chain links TRBV5-5 with TRBJ1-2; unclear D gene. CDR3 length: 14 amino acids. Germline CDR1 reads SGHKS; CDR2 reads YYEKEE (reference sequence). V lost 0 bases and J 4 bases, leaving 10 bases between the germline ends.